Sequencing of this T cell receptor beta chain was carried out in a study of molecular identifiers for immune sequencing clone quantification. Each CDR3 protein gets one entry after TCRdb re-called the PCR reads with MiXCR. The table includes just under 650,000 distinct CDR3 sequences, just under 20% detected once. Germline V gene data show CDR1 as SGHAT and CDR2 as FQNNGV. V shed 5 bases and J shed 3 bases, with 14 bases lying between them. The CDR3 totals 14 residues. This clonotype was observed a handful of times. The rearrangement joins TRBV11-2 to TRBJ2-7, with TRBD1 as a possible D gene (6 bases). Sequencing was carried out using naive CD8+ T cells from blood, with Jurkat cell RNA spiked in. Subset meaning: FACS-sorted CD8+CD4-CCR7+CD45RA+ naive T cells. The origin of this receptor is a human donor in good health. Some libraries in this study had Jurkat cell RNA spiked in. CDR3 nucleotide sequence: TGTGCCAGCAGCCGGGACACGGATCACTACGAGCAGTACTTC. It yields the protein CASSRDTDHYEQYF.